What follows describes a single TCR beta chain. The sample holds one count of this clonotype. The antigen it binds to is not known. Base-call qualities are not available, and no considerably larger clone is one nucleotide away. Evidence from a single read is weak. This record belongs to a study of tumor-infiltrating lymphocytes in primary liver carcinoma (dated by TCRdb to 2015 to 2018). Study-wide context: Between late 2015 and March 2016, roughly five patients in China with histopathologically diagnosed primary liver carcinoma had their tumors surgically resected. Of the five patients, three men and two women aged 30 to 69 years, four had hepatocellular carcinoma and one had combined HCC and intrahepatic cholangiocarcinoma. Tumors of the five patients were stage T1-T3 N0M0 with maximum diameters of 4.2 to 10 cm. Samples yielded roughly 3.65 to 7.5 million productive TCRbeta reads; read depth did not differ significantly between tissue types. The study combined TCRbeta repertoire sequencing, expression microarrays and whole-exome sequencing across five regions of each liver tumor, with adjacent normal tissue and blood. A total of around 35 specimens from 5 patients, comprising about 25 tumor regions, 5 adjacent noncancerous liver tissues and 5 peripheral blood samples, were covered by TCRbeta repertoire sequencing. Technical replicate repertoires showed high reproducibility, with mean shared-clone rates about 0.88 and correlation coefficients above 0.98.

Using a constant-region primer and ProtoScript II reverse transcriptase, TCRbeta-specific cDNA was reverse-transcribed from roughly 460 ng total RNA. Construction of the TCRbeta libraries relied on three nested rounds of multiplex PCR, following a slightly modified ARM-PCR procedure. The first two PCR rounds used multiplex TRBV1-TRBV30 forward primers with a Cbeta reverse primer, each for around 10 cycles. Sample barcodes and Illumina adapters were added in a final 25-cycle PCR using Deep VentR polymerase. Before sequencing, amplicons of 200-500 bp were purified from gel using a QIAquick gel extraction kit. TCRbeta amplicons were sequenced on an Illumina HiSeq 2500 with 250-bp paired-end reads. As for how the authors treated the data: Quality trimming of reads was performed with Trimmomatic v0.33, and paired reads were merged with FLASH v1.2.11 so that full CDR3 sequences could be recovered. MiGEC v1.2.1b assigned V, D and J germline segments to the rearranged TCRbeta sequences. Clonotype statistics and Shannon-Wiener diversity indices were calculated with VDJtools v1.0.0. Except for diversity analysis, only the 250 most abundant clonotypes of each sample were used in subsequent analyses to reduce sampling bias. TCRdb reprocessed the public reads (quality trimming at Q25 with fastp, clone calling with MiXCR) and kept in-frame beta chains. Here each entry gathers all rows of one CDR3 protein and keeps the most common genes and DNA. The V and J calls come from TCRdb's annotation, not from the publication. In this sample the table shows more than 150,000 distinct CDR3 sequences, around 60% of which occur a single time. Around 74% of the sample belongs to the ten largest clones.

The CDR3 has 15 amino acids, counting the end cysteine and phenylalanine. CDR3 DNA is the only sequence kept; it has 45 bases, read in frame from the first base. For CDR1 and CDR2, the germline V gene lists MGHRA and YSYEKL. V was cut back by 3 bases and J by 0 bases, leaving a gap of 9 bases between them. Blood RNA was extracted from unsorted whole blood using TRIzol reagent, and germline DNA was obtained with the DNeasy Blood & Tissue kit. At the time of sampling, the patients had chronic HBV infection and had not received any treatment. Before surgery, about 4 milliliters of peripheral blood were collected into K2EDTA tubes. Broader findings and caveats from the paper: A significantly larger repertoire fraction was made up by the top 250 clones in tumors than in blood (p = 0.039). Repertoire overlap was higher between tumor regions (mean around 36%) than tumor-adjacent (approximately 17%) or tumor-blood (approximately 14%) pairs, consistent with antigen-driven expansion. Because the samples were bulk and unsorted, CD4+ and CD8+ T cell repertoires could not be compared. Only the TCR beta chain was sequenced, which likely underestimates true repertoire diversity because unpaired alpha chains were not captured. The study included only five patients, and the authors note findings should be validated in a larger study.

This clonotype was obtained from a man aged 35-49 years with primary liver carcinoma and hepatitis B virus infection. Sample: peripheral blood. The chain is made from TRBV4-1 and TRBJ1-3; D gene: possibly TRBD1, on 6 matching bases. The CDR3 region has the sequence CASSQGHISGNTIYF. In nucleotides, the sequence is TGCGCCAGCAGCCAGGGACATATCTCTGGAAACACCATATATTTT.